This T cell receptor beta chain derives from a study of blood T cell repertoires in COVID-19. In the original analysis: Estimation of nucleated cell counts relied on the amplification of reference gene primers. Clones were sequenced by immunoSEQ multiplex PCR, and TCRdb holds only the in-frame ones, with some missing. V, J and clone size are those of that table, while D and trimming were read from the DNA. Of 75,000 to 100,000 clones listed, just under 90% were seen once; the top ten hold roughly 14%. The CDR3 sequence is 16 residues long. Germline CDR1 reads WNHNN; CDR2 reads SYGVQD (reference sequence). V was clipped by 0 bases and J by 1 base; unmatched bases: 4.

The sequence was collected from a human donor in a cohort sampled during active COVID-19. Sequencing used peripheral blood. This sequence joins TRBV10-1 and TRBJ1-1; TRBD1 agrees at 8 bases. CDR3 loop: CASSESGDRRNTEAFF. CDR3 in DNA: TGCGCCAGCAGTGAGTCGGGGGACAGGCGGAACACTGAAGCTTTCTTT.